The rows below give T cell receptor beta chains drawn from one sample of a study of CD8 T cells in ankylosing spondylitis. Using its own MiXCR run on the 5' RACE reads, TCRdb lists one record per CDR3 protein. Of 700,000 to 850,000 distinct CDR3 sequences in the sample, 12% are singletons; the top ten hold 0.45% to 0.6%. The sequencing sample was made of blood, either unsorted or a sorted T cell fraction (not recorded which). These receptor sequences come from a male donor with ankylosing spondylitis. Each CDR3 is given with its conserved first and last residue. The D gene is left open where the match is weak. For some rows the clone size is stated as once, few or many, or as a class when expanded; others skip it.

J	V	D	size	CDR3	DNA
TRBJ1-2	TRBV12-3/TRBV12-4	TRBD1	few	CASSLEQGVGYTF	TGTGCCAGCAGTTTAGAACAGGGGGTCGGCTACACCTTC
TRBJ2-5	TRBV29-1	-	few	CSVERGWTVETQYF	TGCAGCGTTGAAAGGGGATGGACAGTAGAGACCCAGTACTTC
TRBJ2-3	TRBV7-8	TRBD2	-	CASSFTLGTSGGGDTQYF	TGTGCCAGCAGCTTTACCCTGGGGACTAGTGGGGGAGGAGATACGCAGTATTTT
TRBJ1-2	TRBV7-2	-	many	CASSLDPYYGYTF	TGTGCCAGCAGCTTAGACCCCTACTATGGCTACACCTTC
TRBJ2-7	TRBV20-1	-	many	CSARDPRRYEQYF	TGCAGTGCTAGAGATCCCCGACGATACGAGCAGTACTTC
TRBJ2-7	TRBV20-1	TRBD2	-	CSVPARTSDYEQYF	TGCAGTGTTCCCGCCCGGACTAGCGACTACGAGCAGTACTTC
TRBJ2-1	TRBV5-1	-	few	CASSLREARTGEQFF	TGCGCCAGCAGCTTGAGGGAGGCCCGAACCGGTGAGCAGTTCTTC
TRBJ2-2	TRBV12-3/TRBV12-4	-	-	CASTVFAGIGTGELFF	TGTGCCAGCACCGTATTCGCGGGGATCGGGACCGGGGAGCTGTTTTTT
TRBJ2-1	TRBV5-1	TRBD1	few	CASRWDRENEQFF	TGCGCCAGCAGGTGGGACAGGGAGAATGAGCAGTTCTTC
TRBJ2-3	TRBV7-2	TRBD1	-	CASSDGRGRDTQYF	TGTGCCAGCAGCGACGGTAGGGGGCGAGATACGCAGTATTTT
TRBJ1-2	TRBV7-2	-	few	CASSLVVGAASGYTF	TGTGCCAGCAGCTTAGTCGTAGGGGCCGCAAGTGGCTACACCTTC
TRBJ2-2	TRBV7-2	-	-	CASSLQAIGNTGELFF	TGTGCCAGCAGCTTACAGGCAATTGGGAACACCGGGGAGCTGTTTTTT
TRBJ2-7	TRBV12-3/TRBV12-4	TRBD2	-	CASRLSGMTREQYF	TGTGCCAGCAGACTTAGCGGGATGACTCGCGAGCAGTACTTC
TRBJ2-5	TRBV5-5	TRBD2	many	CASSLGAGVINGVTQYF	TGTGCCAGCAGCTTGGGAGCGGGGGTAATCAACGGGGTGACCCAGTACTTC
TRBJ2-1	TRBV18	-	many	CASSPRRDLYNEQFF	TGTGCCAGCTCACCACGCCGGGACTTATACAATGAGCAGTTCTTC
TRBJ1-6	TRBV12-3/TRBV12-4	TRBD1	few	CASRRRQGRDNSPLHF	TGTGCCAGCAGACGAAGACAGGGTAGGGATAATTCACCCCTCCACTTT
TRBJ2-2	TRBV28	TRBD1	-	CASSSGTGGYHTGELFF	TGTGCCAGCAGTTCCGGGACAGGGGGTTATCACACCGGGGAGCTGTTTTTT
TRBJ2-3	TRBV7-2	-	few	CASSLLGAPALYDTQYF	TGTGCCAGCAGCCTTCTCGGGGCTCCCGCTCTATACGATACGCAGTATTTT
TRBJ2-1	TRBV20-1	-	few	CSASPDTLYNEQFF	TGCAGTGCTAGTCCCGACACCCTCTACAATGAGCAGTTCTTC
TRBJ2-1	TRBV6-1	-	-	CASSVGGREQFF	TGTGCCAGCAGTGTCGGGGGTAGGGAGCAGTTCTTC
TRBJ2-5	TRBV12-5	-	few	CASGSDWRQETQYF	TGTGCTAGTGGTTCGGACTGGAGGCAAGAGACCCAGTACTTC
TRBJ2-5	TRBV5-1	TRBD2	-	CASSAGLAEGQETQYF	TGCGCCAGCAGCGCTGGACTAGCGGAGGGACAAGAGACCCAGTACTTC
TRBJ2-7	TRBV3-1	TRBD2	-	CASSYREVTSYEQYF	TGTGCCAGCAGCTACCGGGAGGTAACATCCTACGAGCAGTACTTC
TRBJ1-2	TRBV7-3	TRBD1	few	CASSPTGGSEGYTF	TGTGCCAGCAGTCCGACAGGGGGCTCGGAAGGCTACACCTTC
TRBJ2-7	TRBV5-1	-	-	CASSPSRDNKQYF	TGCGCCAGCAGCCCATCCCGGGACAACAAGCAGTACTTC
TRBJ2-1	TRBV30	TRBD2	-	CAWQSSGYNEQFF	TGTGCCTGGCAGTCTAGCGGGTACAATGAGCAGTTCTTC
TRBJ2-2	TRBV6-4	-	-	CASSVTASFTGELFF	TGTGCCAGCAGTGTGACAGCTTCTTTCACCGGGGAGCTGTTTTTT
TRBJ2-3	TRBV5-1	-	few	CASSWQGSLTDTQYF	TGCGCCAGCAGCTGGCAAGGTTCACTCACAGATACGCAGTATTTT
TRBJ2-7	TRBV4-3	-	few	CASSQSERVGYEQYF	TGCGCCAGCAGCCAGAGTGAAAGGGTTGGGTACGAGCAGTACTTC
TRBJ1-5	TRBV12-3/TRBV12-4	-	many	CASSFSSDQPQHF	TGTGCCAGCAGTTTTTCCAGCGATCAGCCCCAGCATTTT
TRBJ1-6	TRBV20-1	-	-	CSASPGFSPLHF	TGCAGTGCTAGCCCGGGGTTCTCACCCCTCCACTTT
TRBJ2-1	TRBV20-1	-	-	CSAQLPYNEQFF	TGCAGTGCCCAGCTACCCTACAATGAGCAGTTCTTC
TRBJ2-1	TRBV12-5	-	few	CASAPMAGLEQFF	TGTGCTAGTGCGCCGATGGCGGGACTTGAGCAGTTCTTC
TRBJ1-6	TRBV19	-	-	CASTRARWDSPLHF	TGTGCCAGTACACGCGCTAGGTGGGATTCACCCCTCCACTTT
TRBJ2-7	TRBV11-1	-	many	CASSYWGASYEQYF	TGTGCCAGCAGCTACTGGGGAGCATCCTACGAGCAGTACTTC
TRBJ2-2	TRBV6-2/TRBV6-3	-	-	CASSSMTVGELFF	TGTGCCAGCAGTTCAATGACAGTCGGGGAGCTGTTTTTT
TRBJ1-1	TRBV5-1	-	-	CASSPEGRGAFF	TGCGCCAGCAGCCCCGAGGGGAGGGGAGCTTTCTTT
TRBJ2-3	TRBV4-2	-	-	CASSQGVPDTQYF	TGTGCCAGCAGCCAAGGGGTCCCTGATACGCAGTATTTT
TRBJ2-2	TRBV29-1	TRBD1	many	CSVGHPGQGAGELFF	TGCAGCGTTGGTCATCCGGGACAGGGGGCCGGGGAGCTGTTTTTT
TRBJ2-4	TRBV4-1	TRBD2	few	CASSHLRLAPAKNIQYF	TGCGCCAGCAGCCACCTCCGACTAGCGCCAGCCAAAAACATTCAGTACTTC
TRBJ2-2	TRBV5-1	-	-	CASVDFANTGELFF	TGCGCCAGCGTCGACTTCGCGAACACCGGGGAGCTGTTTTTT